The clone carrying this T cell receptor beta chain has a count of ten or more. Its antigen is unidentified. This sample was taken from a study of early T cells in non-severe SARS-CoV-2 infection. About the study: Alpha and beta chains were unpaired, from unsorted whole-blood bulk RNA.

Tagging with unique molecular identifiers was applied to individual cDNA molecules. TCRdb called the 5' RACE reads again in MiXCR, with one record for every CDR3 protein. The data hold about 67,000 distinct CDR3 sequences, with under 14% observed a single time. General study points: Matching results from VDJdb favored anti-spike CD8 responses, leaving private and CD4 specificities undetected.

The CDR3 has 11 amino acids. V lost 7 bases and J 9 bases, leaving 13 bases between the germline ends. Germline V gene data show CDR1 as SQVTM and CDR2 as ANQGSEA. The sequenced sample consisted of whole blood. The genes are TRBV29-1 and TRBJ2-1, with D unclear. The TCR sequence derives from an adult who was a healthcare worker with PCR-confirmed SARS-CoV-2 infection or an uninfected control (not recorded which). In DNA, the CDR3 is TGCAGCGGCAGCCCCGGATTTGAGCAGTTCTTC. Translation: CSGSPGFEQFF.